This T cell receptor beta chain originates from a study of cytomegalovirus exposure and HLA in healthy donors. Study-wide context: A prior analysis found 117 million unique TCR beta sequences from around 180 million T cells. General study findings and limits: Owing to their indistinguishability, certain V segments, notably TRBV6-2 and TRBV6-3, were excluded. A later analysis appeared to link common viral pathogens to several of the most significant clusters. In a later analysis, at a false discovery rate of 0.05, fewer than 20,000 TCR beta sequences matched HLA alleles.

It was with 60 Vbeta and 13 Jbeta primers that the PCR ran. Method: immunoSEQ multiplex PCR; TCRdb's copy keeps in-frame clones and lacks some. This sample's table has just over 200,000 clones. The V and J ends lost 6 bases and 2 bases respectively, with 18 bases between them. Germline V gene data show CDR1 as SGHNT and CDR2 as YYREEE (reference sequence). The CDR3 sequence is 15 residues long. To note about this clone: The antigen is undetermined.

The chain combines TRBV5-4 with TRBJ2-7, with a weak D call TRBD2 (6 bases). Input material: PBMCs. The receptor was derived from a girl between 2 and 10 years old in good health and CMV-seropositive. CDR3 nucleotide sequence: TGTGCCAGCACCCTTTGGGGAGGCCGAACCTACGAGCAGTACTTC. Its protein is CASTLWGGRTYEQYF. The variable domain in full, with the rest retrieved from reference TRBV5-4 and TRBJ2-7, is ETGVTQSPTHLIKTRGQQVTLRCSSQSGHNTVSWYQQALGQGPQFIFQYYREEENGRGNFPPRFSGLQFPNYSSELNVNALELDDSALYLCASTLWGGRTYEQYFGPGTRLTVT.